This T cell receptor beta chain stems from a study of shared clonotypes between healthy human individuals. Study at large: The plates for each donor numbered three CD4 naive, three CD4 memory, two CD8 naive and one CD8 memory. Overall study findings and caveats: Generation probabilities of non-shared clonotypes were lower (relative to those shared by all four donors).

Subsets obtained from CD4+ cells comprised CD45RA+ naive and CD45RA-negative memory cells. Concerning this clone itself: What it binds is unknown.

Sequencing used immunoSEQ multiplex PCR; TCRdb keeps in-frame clones, though not all of them. The sample comprises millions of clones, roughly 96% of which are singletons, and under 0.15% rests with the top ten. CDR1 is LGHNT, CDR2 FRNRAP, per germline. The CDR3 extends over 14 amino acids. Trimming left V 7 bases short and J 7 bases short, with 19 bases between. Material for sequencing was naive CD4+ T cells sorted from blood. Subset specified: CD45RA+ positively selected. The receptor was isolated from a man between 18 and 35 years old in good health. The chain couples TRBV12-5 to TRBJ1-1; unclear D gene. The CDR3 sequence: CASVQAGTAGEAFF. CDR3 coding DNA: TGTGCTAGTGTCCAGGCGGGAACAGCCGGTGAAGCTTTCTTT.